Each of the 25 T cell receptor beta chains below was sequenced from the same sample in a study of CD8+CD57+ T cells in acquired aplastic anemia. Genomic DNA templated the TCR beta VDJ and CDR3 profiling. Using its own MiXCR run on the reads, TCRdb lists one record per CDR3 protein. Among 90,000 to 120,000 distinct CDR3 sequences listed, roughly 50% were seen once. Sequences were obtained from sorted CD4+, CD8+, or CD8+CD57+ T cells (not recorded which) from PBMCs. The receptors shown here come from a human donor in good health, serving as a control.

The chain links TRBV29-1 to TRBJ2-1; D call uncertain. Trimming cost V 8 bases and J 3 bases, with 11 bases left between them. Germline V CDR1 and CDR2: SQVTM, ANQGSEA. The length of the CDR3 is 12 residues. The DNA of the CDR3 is TGCAGCAGCTTGTCCGACTACAATGAGCAGTTCTTC. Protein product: CSSLSDYNEQFF.

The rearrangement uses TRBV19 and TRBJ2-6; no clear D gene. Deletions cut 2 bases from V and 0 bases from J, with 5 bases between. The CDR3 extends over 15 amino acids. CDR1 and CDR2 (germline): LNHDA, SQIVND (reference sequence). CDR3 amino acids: CASSIRSSGANVLTF. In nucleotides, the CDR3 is TGTGCCAGTAGTATACGGAGCTCTGGGGCCAACGTCCTGACTTTC.

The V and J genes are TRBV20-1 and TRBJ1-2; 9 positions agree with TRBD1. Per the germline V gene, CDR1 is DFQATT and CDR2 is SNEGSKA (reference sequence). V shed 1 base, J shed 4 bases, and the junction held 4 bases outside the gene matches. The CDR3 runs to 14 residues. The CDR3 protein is CSARGDRDLYGYTF. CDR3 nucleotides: TGCAGTGCTAGAGGGGACAGGGACCTCTATGGCTACACCTTC.

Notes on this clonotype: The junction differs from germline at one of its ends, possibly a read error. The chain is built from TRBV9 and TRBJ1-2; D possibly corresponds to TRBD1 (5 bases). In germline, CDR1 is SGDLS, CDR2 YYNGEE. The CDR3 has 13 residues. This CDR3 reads CASSVRQSYGHTF. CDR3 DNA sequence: TGCGCCAGCAGCGTCCGACAGTCATATGGCCACACCTTC.

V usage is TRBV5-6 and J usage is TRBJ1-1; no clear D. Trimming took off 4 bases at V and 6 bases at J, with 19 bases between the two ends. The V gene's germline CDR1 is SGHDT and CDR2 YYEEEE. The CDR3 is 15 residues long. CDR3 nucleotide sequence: TGTGCCAGCAGCAACGATCTAACAGAGGTCGCTGAAGCTTTCTTT. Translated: CASSNDLTEVAEAFF.

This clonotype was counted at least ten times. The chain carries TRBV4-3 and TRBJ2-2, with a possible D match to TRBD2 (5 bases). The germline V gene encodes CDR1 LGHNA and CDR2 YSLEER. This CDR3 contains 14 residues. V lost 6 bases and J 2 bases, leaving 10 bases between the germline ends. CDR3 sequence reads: CASRVGLNTGELFF. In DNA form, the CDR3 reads TGCGCCAGCAGAGTTGGACTTAACACCGGGGAGCTGTTTTTT.

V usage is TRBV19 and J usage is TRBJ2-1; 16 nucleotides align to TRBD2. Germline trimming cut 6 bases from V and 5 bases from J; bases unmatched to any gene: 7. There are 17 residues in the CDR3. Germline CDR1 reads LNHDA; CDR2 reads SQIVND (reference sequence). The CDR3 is CASSPGTSGGVNNEQFF. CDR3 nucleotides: TGTGCCAGTAGCCCCGGGACTAGCGGGGGGGTAAACAATGAGCAGTTCTTC.

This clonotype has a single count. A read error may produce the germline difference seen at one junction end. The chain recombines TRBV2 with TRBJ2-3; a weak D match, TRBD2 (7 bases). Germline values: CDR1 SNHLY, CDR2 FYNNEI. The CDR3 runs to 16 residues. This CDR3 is CASSATAGEGTDAQYF. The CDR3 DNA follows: TGTGCCAGCAGTGCCACCGCAGGGGAGGGAACAGATGCGCAGTATTTT.

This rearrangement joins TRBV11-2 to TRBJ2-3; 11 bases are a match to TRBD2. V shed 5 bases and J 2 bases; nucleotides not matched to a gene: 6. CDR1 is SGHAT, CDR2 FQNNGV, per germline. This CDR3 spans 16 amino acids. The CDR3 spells CASSPRLAGLTDTQYF. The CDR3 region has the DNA TGTGCCAGCAGCCCTCGACTAGCGGGGCTCACAGATACGCAGTATTTT.

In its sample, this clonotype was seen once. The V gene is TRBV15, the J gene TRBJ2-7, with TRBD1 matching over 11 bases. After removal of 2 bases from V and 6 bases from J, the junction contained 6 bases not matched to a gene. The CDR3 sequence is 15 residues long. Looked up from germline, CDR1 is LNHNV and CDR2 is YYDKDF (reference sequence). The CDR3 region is CATSRRDRGSVEQYF. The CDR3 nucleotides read TGTGCCACCAGCAGAAGGGACAGGGGGTCTGTCGAGCAGTACTTC.

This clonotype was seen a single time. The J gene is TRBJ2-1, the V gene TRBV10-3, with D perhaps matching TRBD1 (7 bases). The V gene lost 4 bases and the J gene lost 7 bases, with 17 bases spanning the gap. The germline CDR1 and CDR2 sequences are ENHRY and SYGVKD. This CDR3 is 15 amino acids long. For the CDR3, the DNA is TGTGCCATCAGTGCGGGGGACAGTTTCAGGAATGAGCAGTTCTTC. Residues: CAISAGDSFRNEQFF.

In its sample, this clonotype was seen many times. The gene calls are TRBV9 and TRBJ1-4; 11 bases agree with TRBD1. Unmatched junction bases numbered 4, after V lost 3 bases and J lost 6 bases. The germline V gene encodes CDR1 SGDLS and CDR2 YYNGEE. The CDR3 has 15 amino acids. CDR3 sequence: CASSGTGGEYEKLFF. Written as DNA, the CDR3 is TGTGCCAGCAGCGGGACAGGGGGCGAGTATGAAAAACTGTTTTTT.

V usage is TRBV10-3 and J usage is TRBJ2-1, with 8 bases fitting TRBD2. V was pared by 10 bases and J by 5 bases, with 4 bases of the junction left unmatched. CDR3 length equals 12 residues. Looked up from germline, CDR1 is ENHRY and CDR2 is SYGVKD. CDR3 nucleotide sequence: TGTGCCACCGGGGGGGCCAACAATGAGCAGTTCTTC. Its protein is CATGGANNEQFF.

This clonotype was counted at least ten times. CDR3 residues: CASTALGRPQKRETQYF. The CDR3 nucleotides are TGTGCCAGCACCGCCTTAGGTCGGCCCCAAAAGAGGGAGACCCAGTACTTC. The V gene is TRBV27, the J gene TRBJ2-5, with D unresolved. CDR1 is MNHEY, CDR2 SMNVEV, per germline (reference sequence). The CDR3 covers 17 residues. Trimming took off 7 bases at V and 5 bases at J, with 26 bases between the two ends.

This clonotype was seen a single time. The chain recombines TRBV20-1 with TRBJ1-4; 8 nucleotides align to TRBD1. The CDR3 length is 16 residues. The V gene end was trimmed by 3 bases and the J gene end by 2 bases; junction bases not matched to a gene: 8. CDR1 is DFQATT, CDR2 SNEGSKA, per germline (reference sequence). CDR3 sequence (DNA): TGCAGTGCTAGTACGGCAGGGGGCATGACTAATGAAAAACTGTTTTTT. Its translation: CSASTAGGMTNEKLFF.

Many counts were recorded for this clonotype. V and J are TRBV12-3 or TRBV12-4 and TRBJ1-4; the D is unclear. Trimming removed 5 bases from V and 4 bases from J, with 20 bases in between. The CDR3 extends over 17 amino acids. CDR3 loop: CASSPGPIGRDNEKLFF. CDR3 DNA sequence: TGTGCCAGCAGTCCAGGACCTATCGGACGGGATAATGAAAAACTGTTTTTT.

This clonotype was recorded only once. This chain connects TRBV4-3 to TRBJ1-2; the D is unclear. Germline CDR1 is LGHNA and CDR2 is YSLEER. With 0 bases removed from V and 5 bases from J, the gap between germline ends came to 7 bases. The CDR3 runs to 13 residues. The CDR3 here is CASSQDLEYGYTF. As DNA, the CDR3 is TGCGCCAGCAGCCAAGATCTCGAGTATGGCTACACCTTC.

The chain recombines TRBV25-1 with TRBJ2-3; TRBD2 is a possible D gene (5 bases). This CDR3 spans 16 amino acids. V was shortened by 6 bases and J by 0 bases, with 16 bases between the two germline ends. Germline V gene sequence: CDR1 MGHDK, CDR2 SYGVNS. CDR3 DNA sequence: TGTGCCAGCAGCTTGCCGTGGGCGGGCAGCACAGATACGCAGTATTTT. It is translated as CASSLPWAGSTDTQYF.

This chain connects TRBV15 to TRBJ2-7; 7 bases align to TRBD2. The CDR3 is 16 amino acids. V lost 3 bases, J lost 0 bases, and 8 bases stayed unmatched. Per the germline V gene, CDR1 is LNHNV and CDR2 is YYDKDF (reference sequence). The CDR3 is CATSSWGGGSSYEQYF. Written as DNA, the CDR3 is TGTGCCACCAGCAGTTGGGGCGGGGGTAGCTCCTACGAGCAGTACTTC.

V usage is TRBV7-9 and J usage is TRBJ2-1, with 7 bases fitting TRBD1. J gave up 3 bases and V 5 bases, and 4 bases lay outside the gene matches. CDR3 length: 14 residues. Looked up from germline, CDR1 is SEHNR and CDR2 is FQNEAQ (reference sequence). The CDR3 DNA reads TGTGCCAGCAGCCCGAGACAGGGCTACAATGAGCAGTTCTTC. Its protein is CASSPRQGYNEQFF.

The CDR3 sequence: CASSWGQVRRDGKLFF. The CDR3 coding sequence is TGTGCCAGTAGTTGGGGGCAGGTCAGAAGGGATGGAAAACTGTTTTTT. J is TRBJ1-4 and V is TRBV19; possibly TRBD1 for D (6 bases). Germline CDR1 is LNHDA and CDR2 is SQIVND (reference sequence). The CDR3 is 16 amino acids. V shed 5 bases and J shed 10 bases, with 23 bases lying between them.

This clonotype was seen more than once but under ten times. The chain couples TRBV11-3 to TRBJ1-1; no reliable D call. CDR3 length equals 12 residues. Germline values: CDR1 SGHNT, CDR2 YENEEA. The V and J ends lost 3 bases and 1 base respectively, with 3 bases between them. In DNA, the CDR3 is TGTGCCAGCAGCTTTCCGAACACTGAAGCTTTCTTT. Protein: CASSFPNTEAFF.

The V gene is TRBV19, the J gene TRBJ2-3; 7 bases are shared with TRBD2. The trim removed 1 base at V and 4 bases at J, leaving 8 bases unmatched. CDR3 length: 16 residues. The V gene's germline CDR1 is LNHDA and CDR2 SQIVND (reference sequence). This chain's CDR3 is CASSIGGGRSSDTQYF. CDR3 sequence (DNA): TGTGCCAGTAGTATAGGGGGCGGGAGATCATCAGATACGCAGTATTTT.

The CDR3 DNA is TGTGCCAGCTCACCACAAGATGGTGTTGGAAACACCATATATTTT. Translating it yields CASSPQDGVGNTIYF. The gene calls are TRBV18 and TRBJ1-3, with D uncertain. From germline, CDR1 is KGHSH and CDR2 LQKENI. The CDR3 is 15 amino acids. Trimming took off 1 base at V and 3 bases at J, with 10 bases between the two ends.

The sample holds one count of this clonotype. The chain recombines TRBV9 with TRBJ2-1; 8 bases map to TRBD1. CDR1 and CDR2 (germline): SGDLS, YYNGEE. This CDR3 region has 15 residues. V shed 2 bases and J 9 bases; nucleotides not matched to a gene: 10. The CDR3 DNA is TGTGCCAGCAGCGTCACAGGGGGATGGTCTAGTGAGCAGTTCTTC. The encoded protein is CASSVTGGWSSEQFF.